This T cell receptor (beta chain) is from a study of T cell responses to AZD1222 COVID-19 vaccine. Findings and caveats of the study: Clonal diversity was possibly underestimated, and the donors were mostly white British, with more females. Unmutated regions of variants are reportedly targeted by nearly half of spike-specific TCRs.

The data were produced by immunoSEQ multiplex PCR, yet TCRdb's version contains in-frame clones alone and is incomplete. The sample has about 110,000 clones, about 90% seen once. This clone was seen only a few times. What it recognizes is unknown. Germline V CDR1 and CDR2: SGHRS, YFSETQ. The CDR3 extends over 15 amino acids. The J segment lost 8 bases and the V segment lost 0 bases, leaving 9 bases of the junction unmatched. The starting material was peripheral blood, obtained on day 0 of AZD1222 vaccination. This TCR came from an adult in good health. The V and J genes are TRBV5-1 and TRBJ1-2, with TRBD1 matching over 8 bases. CDR3 in DNA: TGCGCCAGCAGCTTGGCCCAGGGGGCTTCTGTGGGCTACACCTTC. Translated, it gives CASSLAQGASVGYTF.